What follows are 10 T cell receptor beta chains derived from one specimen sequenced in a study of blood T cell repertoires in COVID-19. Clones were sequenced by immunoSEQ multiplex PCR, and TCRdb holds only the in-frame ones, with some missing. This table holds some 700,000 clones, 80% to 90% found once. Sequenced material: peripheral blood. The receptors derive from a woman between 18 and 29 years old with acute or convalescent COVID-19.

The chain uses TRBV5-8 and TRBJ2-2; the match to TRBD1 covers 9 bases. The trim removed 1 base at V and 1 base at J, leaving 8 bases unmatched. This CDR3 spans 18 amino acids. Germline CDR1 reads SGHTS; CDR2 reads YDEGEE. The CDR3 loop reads CASSLRGTGRLNTGELFF. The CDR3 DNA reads TGTGCCAGCAGCTTGAGAGGGACAGGGAGATTGAACACCGGGGAGCTGTTTTTT. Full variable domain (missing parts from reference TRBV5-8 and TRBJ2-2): EAGVTQSPTHLIKTRGQQATLRCSPISGHTSVYWYQQALGLGLQFLLWYDEGEERNRGNFPPRFSGRQFPNYSSELNVNALELEDSALYLCASSLRGTGRLNTGELFFGEGSRLTVL.

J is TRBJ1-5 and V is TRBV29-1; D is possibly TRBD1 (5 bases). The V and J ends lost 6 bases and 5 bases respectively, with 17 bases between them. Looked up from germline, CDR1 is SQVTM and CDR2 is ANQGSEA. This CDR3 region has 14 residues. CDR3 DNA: TGCAGCGTGACGGACACAATTGACGATCAGCCCCAGCATTTT. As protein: CSVTDTIDDQPQHF. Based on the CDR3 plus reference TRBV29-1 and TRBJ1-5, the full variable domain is SAVISQKPSRDICQRGTSLTIQCQVDSQVTMMFWYRQQPGQSLTLIATANQGSEATYESGFVIDKFPISRPNLTFSTLTVSNMSPEDSSIYLCSVTDTIDDQPQHFGDGTRLSIL.

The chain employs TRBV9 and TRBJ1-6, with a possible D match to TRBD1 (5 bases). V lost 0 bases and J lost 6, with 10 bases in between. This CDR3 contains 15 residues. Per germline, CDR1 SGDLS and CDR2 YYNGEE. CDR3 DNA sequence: TGTGCCAGCAGCGTAGACGGGGGGGGTAATTCACCCCTCCACTTT. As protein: CASSVDGGGNSPLHF. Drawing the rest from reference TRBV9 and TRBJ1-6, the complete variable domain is DSGVTQTPKHLITATGQRVTLRCSPRSGDLSVYWYQQSLDQGLQFLIQYYNGEERAKGNILERFSAQQFPDLHSELNLSSLELGDSALYFCASSVDGGGNSPLHFGNGTRLTVT.

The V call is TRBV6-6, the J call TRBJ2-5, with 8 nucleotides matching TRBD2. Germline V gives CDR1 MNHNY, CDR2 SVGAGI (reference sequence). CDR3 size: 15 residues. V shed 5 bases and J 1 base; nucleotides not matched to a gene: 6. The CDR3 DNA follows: TGTGCCAGCAGTGGGGCGCGGGGGGTCCAAGAGACCCAGTACTTC. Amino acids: CASSGARGVQETQYF.

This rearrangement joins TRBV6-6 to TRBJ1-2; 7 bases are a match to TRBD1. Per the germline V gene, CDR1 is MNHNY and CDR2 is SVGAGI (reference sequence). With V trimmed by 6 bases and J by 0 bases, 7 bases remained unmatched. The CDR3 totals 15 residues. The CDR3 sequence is CASRPDREPNYGYTF. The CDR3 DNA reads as TGTGCCAGCAGGCCTGACAGGGAACCTAACTATGGCTACACCTTC.

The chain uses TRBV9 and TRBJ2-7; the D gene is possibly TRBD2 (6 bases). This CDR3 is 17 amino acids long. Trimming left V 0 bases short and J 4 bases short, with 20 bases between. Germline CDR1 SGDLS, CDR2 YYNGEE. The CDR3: CASSVAGAAGPAYEQYF. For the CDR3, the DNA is TGTGCCAGCAGCGTAGCTGGGGCGGCGGGGCCGGCATACGAGCAGTACTTC.

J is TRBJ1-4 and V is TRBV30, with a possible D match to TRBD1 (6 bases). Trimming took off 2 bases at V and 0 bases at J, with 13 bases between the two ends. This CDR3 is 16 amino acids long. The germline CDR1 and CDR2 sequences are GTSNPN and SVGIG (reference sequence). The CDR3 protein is CAWSWWGHTTNEKLFF. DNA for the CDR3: TGTGCCTGGAGTTGGTGGGGACACACAACTAATGAAAAACTGTTTTTT.

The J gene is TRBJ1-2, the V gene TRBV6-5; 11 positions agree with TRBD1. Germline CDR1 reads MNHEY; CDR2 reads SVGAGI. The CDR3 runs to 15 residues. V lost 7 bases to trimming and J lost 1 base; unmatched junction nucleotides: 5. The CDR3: CASNLDRGLNYGYTF. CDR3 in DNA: TGTGCCAGCAACCTGGACAGGGGGCTTAACTATGGCTACACCTTC.

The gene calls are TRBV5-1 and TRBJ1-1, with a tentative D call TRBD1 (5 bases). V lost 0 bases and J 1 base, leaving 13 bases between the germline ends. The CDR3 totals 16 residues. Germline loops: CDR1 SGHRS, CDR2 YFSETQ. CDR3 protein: CASSLEGSSQNTEAFF. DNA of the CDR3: TGCGCCAGCAGCTTGGAGGGGTCGAGCCAGAACACTGAAGCTTTCTTT.

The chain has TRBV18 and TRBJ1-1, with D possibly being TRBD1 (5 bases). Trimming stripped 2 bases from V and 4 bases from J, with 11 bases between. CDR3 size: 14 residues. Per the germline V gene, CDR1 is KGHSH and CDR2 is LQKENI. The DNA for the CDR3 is TGTGCCAGCTCACCAACTACAGGACGCACTGAAGCTTTCTTT. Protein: CASSPTTGRTEAFF.